Included here is one T cell receptor (beta chain) sequence, with context. Its antigen is unidentified. The entry originates in a study of blood T cells in healthy people across ages. Findings and limits, study-wide: Among long-lived donors, naive CD4+ cells were more numerous and diversity higher than in aged donors. Conclusively comparing naive with antigen-experienced cells was impossible with unsorted PBMCs.

Together with a sample-barcoded 5' primer, a J-beta primer mix was included in a second PCR lasting about 7 to 12 cycles. TCRdb re-analysed the 5' RACE reads in MiXCR, keeping a single row per CDR3 protein. The sample holds about 1.6 million distinct CDR3 sequences, around 36% seen once. Each individual donor underwent a draw of approximately 10 milliliters of peripheral blood. The study isolated at least 7 million PBMCs from each sample. The receptor was isolated from a woman in her twenties or thirties in good health. The source material was blood.

CDR3 loop: CASSWGAGTAYEQYF. The CDR3 DNA reads TGTGCCAGCAGCTGGGGAGCGGGAACGGCCTACGAGCAGTACTTC. The chain has TRBV6-6 and TRBJ2-5; 7 bases are a match to TRBD2. TRBJ2-7 explains the end of the DNA better; the J call may be wrong. The CDR3 runs to 15 residues. CDR1 is MNHNY and CDR2 is SVGAGI in the germline V gene (reference sequence).